The clone carrying this T cell receptor (beta chain) was found a few times. This record belongs to a study of neoadjuvant anti-PD-1 for oral cavity cancer. Here immunoSEQ multiplex PCR was the method, and the copy in TCRdb shows in-frame clones only, minus some. Seen here are over 13,000 clones, around 70% observed once, and the top ten hold roughly 2.1%. Patients had HPV-negative, locally advanced oral cavity squamous cell carcinoma. The germline V gene has CDR1 KGHSH and CDR2 LQKENI. Trimming at V came to 3 bases and at J to 1 base, leaving 4 bases not matched to a gene. The CDR3 extends over 16 amino acids.

This clonotype originated in a person aged 40 to 85 with oral cavity squamous cell carcinoma. This rearrangement joins TRBV18 to TRBJ1-5, with TRBD1 matching over 9 bases. The source material was PBMCs, sampled before nivolumab (anti-PD-1) treatment. In DNA form, the CDR3 reads TGTGCCAGCTCACCTCGGGACAGGGTGAGCAATCAGCCCCAGCATTTT. It codes for CASSPRDRVSNQPQHF.